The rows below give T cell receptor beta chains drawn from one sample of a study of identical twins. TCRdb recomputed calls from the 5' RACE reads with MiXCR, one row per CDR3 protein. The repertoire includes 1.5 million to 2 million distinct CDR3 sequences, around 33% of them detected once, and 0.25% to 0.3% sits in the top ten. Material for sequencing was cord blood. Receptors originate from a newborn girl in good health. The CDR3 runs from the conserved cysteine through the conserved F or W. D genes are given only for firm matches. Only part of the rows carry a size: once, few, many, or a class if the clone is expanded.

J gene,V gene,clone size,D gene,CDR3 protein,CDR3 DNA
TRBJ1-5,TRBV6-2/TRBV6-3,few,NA,CASSTTNRFNSNQPQHF,TGTGCCAGCAGCACTACGAACAGATTCAATAGCAATCAGCCCCAGCATTTT
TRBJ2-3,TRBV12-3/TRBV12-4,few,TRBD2,CASSPRGLAGLSHTQYF,TGTGCCAGCAGTCCGAGAGGGTTAGCGGGTCTTTCCCATACGCAGTATTTT
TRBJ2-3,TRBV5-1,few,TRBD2,CASTRTGTSGGDTQYF,TGCGCCAGCACCCGAACTGGGACTAGCGGGGGGGATACGCAGTATTTT
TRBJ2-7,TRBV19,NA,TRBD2,CASSIGLAYNEQYF,TGTGCCAGTAGTATAGGACTAGCCTACAATGAGCAGTACTTC
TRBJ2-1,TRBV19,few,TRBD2,CASSILAGYNEQFF,TGTGCCAGTAGTATCCTAGCGGGGTACAATGAGCAGTTCTTC
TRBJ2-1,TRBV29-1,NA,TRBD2,CSAHGTSGSGNEQFF,TGCAGCGCACATGGGACTAGCGGGAGCGGGAATGAGCAGTTCTTC
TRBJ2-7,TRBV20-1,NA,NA,CSAQTGMAYEQYF,TGCAGTGCGCAAACAGGGATGGCCTACGAGCAGTACTTC
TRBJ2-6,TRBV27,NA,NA,CASSFLLASGANVLTF,TGTGCCAGCAGTTTCCTCTTGGCCTCTGGGGCCAACGTCCTGACTTTC
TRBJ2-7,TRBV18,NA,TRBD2,CASSPPASGRATSYNEQYF,TGTGCCAGCTCACCACCTGCTAGCGGGAGGGCCACCTCCTACAATGAGCAGTACTTC
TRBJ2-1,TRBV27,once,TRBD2,CASSLWVAGSPDNKQFF,TGTGCCAGCAGTTTATGGGTAGCGGGTTCCCCTGACAATAAGCAGTTCTTC
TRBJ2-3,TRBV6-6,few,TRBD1,CASSRPYTGADTQYF,TGTGCCAGCAGCCGACCCTACACAGGGGCAGATACGCAGTATTTT
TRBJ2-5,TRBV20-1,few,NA,CSARARNEQYF,TGCAGTGCTAGAGCGCGCAATGAGCAGTACTTC
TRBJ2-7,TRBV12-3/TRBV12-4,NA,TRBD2,CASSNSGAYNEQYF,TGTGCCAGCAGTAATAGCGGGGCCTACAATGAGCAGTACTTC
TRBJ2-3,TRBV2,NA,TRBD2,CASPPSGSSDTQYF,TGTGCCAGCCCTCCTAGCGGGAGCTCAGATACGCAGTATTTT
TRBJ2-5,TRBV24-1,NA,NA,CATSDLQVEGNYEQYF,TGTGCCACCAGTGATTTGCAGGTCGAGGGAAACTATGAGCAGTACTTC
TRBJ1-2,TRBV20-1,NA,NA,CSARALRTAGGYTF,TGCAGTGCTAGAGCCCTCCGGACAGCGGGGGGCTACACCTTC
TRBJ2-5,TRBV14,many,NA,CASSQVPLETQYF,TGTGCCAGCAGCCAAGTTCCCTTGGAGACCCAGTACTTC
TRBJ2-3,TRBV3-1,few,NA,CASSQELAVVDTQYF,TGTGCCAGCAGCCAGGAACTAGCTGTCGTGGATACGCAGTATTTT
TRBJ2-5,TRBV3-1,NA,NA,CASSPGHGPILETQYF,TGTGCCAGCAGCCCCGGACACGGACCCATCCTAGAGACCCAGTACTTC
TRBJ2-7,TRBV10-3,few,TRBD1,CAIRTGGDEQYF,TGTGCCATCAGAACAGGGGGTGACGAGCAGTACTTC
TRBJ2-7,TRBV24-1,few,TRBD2,CAIRTSSSYEQYF,TGTGCCATCCGGACTAGTTCCTCCTACGAGCAGTACTTC
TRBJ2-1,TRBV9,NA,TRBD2,CASSPNLAGTSGRSEQFF,TGTGCCAGCAGCCCAAATCTCGCCGGGACTAGCGGGAGAAGTGAGCAGTTCTTC
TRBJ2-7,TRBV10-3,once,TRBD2,CAISGLAANEQYF,TGTGCCATCAGTGGACTAGCGGCAAATGAGCAGTACTTC
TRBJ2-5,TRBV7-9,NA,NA,CASSYVPIETQYF,TGTGCCAGCAGCTACGTTCCCATAGAGACCCAGTACTTC
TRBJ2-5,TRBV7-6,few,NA,CASSLAQTQYF,TGTGCCAGCAGCTTAGCACAGACCCAGTACTTC
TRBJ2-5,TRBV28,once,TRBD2,CASSHSGRVNEQYF,TGTGCCAGCAGCCATAGCGGGAGGGTCAATGAGCAGTACTTC
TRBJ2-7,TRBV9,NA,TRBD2,CASSVGTSGLGEQYF,TGTGCCAGCAGCGTAGGGACTAGCGGGCTGGGAGAGCAGTACTTC
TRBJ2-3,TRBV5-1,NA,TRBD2,CASSLGLAGLDTQYF,TGCGCCAGCAGCTTGGGACTAGCGGGATTAGATACGCAGTATTTT
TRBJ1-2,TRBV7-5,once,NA,CISVSEAWGGQGKDCGYTF,NA
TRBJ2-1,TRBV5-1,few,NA,CASSFEIPNYNEQFF,TGCGCCAGCAGCTTCGAAATACCTAACTACAATGAGCAGTTCTTC
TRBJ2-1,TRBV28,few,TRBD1,CASSLPGQGSYNEQFF,TGTGCCAGCAGTTTACCCGGACAGGGGTCCTACAATGAGCAGTTCTTC
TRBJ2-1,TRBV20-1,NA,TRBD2,CSARPIAGSSYNEQFF,TGCAGTGCTAGACCGATAGCGGGTAGCTCCTACAATGAGCAGTTCTTC
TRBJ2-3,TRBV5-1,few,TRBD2,CASSVSGNRGGDTQYF,TGCGCCAGCAGCGTTAGCGGGAACAGAGGAGGGGATACGCAGTATTTT
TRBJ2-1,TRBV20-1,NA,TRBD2,CSASLLAATFIVGSYSEQFF,TGCAGTGCTAGTTTACTAGCGGCTACGTTCATAGTTGGCTCCTACAGTGAGCAGTTCTTC
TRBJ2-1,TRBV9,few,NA,CASSVDRSASSYNEQFF,TGTGCCAGCAGCGTAGATCGTTCGGCGAGCTCCTACAATGAGCAGTTCTTC
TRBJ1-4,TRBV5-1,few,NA,CASRGVAGTNEKLFF,TGCGCCAGCAGGGGCGTAGCGGGGACTAATGAAAAACTGTTTTTT
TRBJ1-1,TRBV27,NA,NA,CASSSRARNTEAFF,TGTGCCAGCAGTTCTAGGGCCAGGAACACTGAAGCTTTCTTT
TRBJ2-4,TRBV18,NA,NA,CASQDSAKNIQYF,TGTGCCAGCCAGGATTCGGCCAAAAACATTCAGTACTTC
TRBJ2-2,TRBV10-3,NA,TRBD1,CAIGGGTGANTGELFF,TGTGCCATCGGTGGAGGGACAGGGGCGAACACCGGGGAGCTGTTTTTT
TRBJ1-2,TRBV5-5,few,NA,CASTSYYGYTF,TGTGCCAGCACCAGCTACTATGGCTACACCTTC
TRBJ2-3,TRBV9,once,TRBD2,CASTSLAGGITDTQYF,TGTGCCAGCACCTCACTAGCGGGGGGGATCACAGATACGCAGTATTTT
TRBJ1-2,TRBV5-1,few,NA,CASSLTQPTNYGYTF,TGCGCCAGCAGCCTGACACAACCAACTAACTATGGCTACACCTTC
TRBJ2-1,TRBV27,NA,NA,CASSLYAGSYNEQFF,TGTGCCAGCAGTTTATACGCAGGATCCTACAATGAGCAGTTCTTC
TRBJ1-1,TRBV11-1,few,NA,CASSLSHLNTEAFF,TGTGCCAGCAGCTTATCTCACCTGAACACTGAAGCTTTCTTT
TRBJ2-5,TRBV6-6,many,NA,CASSAGRQETQYF,TGTGCCAGCAGTGCAGGCCGTCAAGAGACCCAGTACTTC
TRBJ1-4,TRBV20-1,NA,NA,CSARTPREAREKLFF,TGCAGTGCTAGGACGCCTCGAGAGGCTCGAGAAAAACTGTTTTTT
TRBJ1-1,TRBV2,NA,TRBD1,CAGEDRAYSEAFF,TGTGCCGGAGAGGACAGGGCTTATTCTGAAGCTTTCTTT
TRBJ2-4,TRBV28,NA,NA,CASSLGGASAKNIQYF,TGTGCCAGCAGTTTAGGTGGGGCTTCGGCCAAAAACATTCAGTACTTC